The clone carrying this T cell receptor beta chain has only a few counts. These data are taken from a study of T cells in Graves' hyperthyroidism and ophthalmopathy. Trimming at V came to 3 bases and at J to 0 bases, leaving 2 bases not matched to a gene. The CDR3 spans 15 residues. Per the germline V gene, CDR1 is SGHAT and CDR2 is FQNNGV. Diagnoses rested on clinical symptoms, serum thyroxine and TRAb, thyroid ultrasound and orbital computed tomography. Template material for amplifying TCR beta CDR3 regions consisted of RNA transcripts. When the TCR CDR3 underwent first-round RT-PCR, the HTBI primer set was used. TCRdb re-called the multiplex PCR reads through MiXCR, storing one row per CDR3 protein. This table holds 650,000 to 800,000 distinct CDR3 sequences, about 45% found once.

The sample was peripheral blood or thyroid tissue (not recorded which). The sequence was obtained from an adult man with Graves' disease, either hyperthyroidism or ophthalmopathy (not recorded which). The J gene is TRBJ1-2, the V gene TRBV11-2; 9 bases fit TRBD1. Here the CDR3 DNA reads TGTGCCAGCAGCTTGGGACAGGGCCCTAACTATGGCTACACCTTC. This encodes CASSLGQGPNYGYTF.